These 3 T cell receptor beta chains came from one sample sequenced in a study of control samples from healthy donors and cancer patients. Sequenced by immunoSEQ multiplex PCR; TCRdb stores in-frame clones only, minus some. The repertoire includes 45,000 to 70,000 clones, more than 85% of them detected once, and 0.8% to 1% sits in the top ten. Sequenced sample: PBMCs. Every receptor here comes from a man aged 25-45 years with colorectal cancer.

This chain connects TRBV9 to TRBJ1-4; D might be TRBD1 (5 bases). Germline-derived CDR1 and CDR2 are SGDLS and YYNGEE. V lost 4 bases and J 5 bases, leaving 15 bases between the germline ends. There are 15 residues in the CDR3. The CDR3 reads CASSPRDSTNEKLFF. The CDR3 coding sequence is TGTGCCAGCAGCCCCCGTGACAGCACAAATGAAAAACTGTTTTTT.

The count of this clone is one. V gene TRBV7-2 combines with J gene TRBJ2-5; 10 nucleotides agree with TRBD2. Unmatched junction bases numbered 11, after V lost 3 bases and J lost 7 bases. This CDR3 has 16 residues. Germline CDR1 and CDR2: SGHTA and FQGNSA. The CDR3 here is CASSLVLSGGAGTQYF. For the CDR3, the DNA is TGTGCCAGCAGCTTGGTTCTGAGCGGGGGGGCCGGGACCCAGTACTTC.

Notes on this clone: The conserved closing phenylalanine or tryptophan is absent in this CDR3, likely reflecting a read error. Because the CDR3's place on the DNA is in doubt, the DNA is left out and the CDR3 is given as listed by TCRdb. V gene TRBV11-2 combines with J gene TRBJ2-3; whether TRBD1, the table's D call, matches the DNA was not checked. Ends included, the CDR3 has 10 residues. Per the germline V gene, CDR1 is SGHAT and CDR2 is FQNNGV. CDR3 residues: CASSPTRDRN.